The T cell receptor (beta chain) described here comes from a study of shared clonotypes between healthy human individuals. Study-level results: The sampled material consisted only of blood, and tissue repertoires are likely to differ.

Germline assignment: CDR1 KGHSH and CDR2 LQKENI. The CDR3 runs to 14 residues. Nashville, Tennessee was home to all donors, who were Caucasian adults. Produced via immunoSEQ multiplex PCR; TCRdb's table is partial and in-frame only. The data show some 660,000 clones, with around 73% seen just once and under 2% held by the top ten. Comment on this clone: Its antigen is unknown. The junction differs from germline at one of its ends, possibly a read error.

What was sequenced was memory CD4+ T cells sorted from blood. Subset in this sample: CD45RA-negative fraction. The source of this sequence is a woman aged 25 to 39 in good health. This chain uses TRBV18 with TRBJ2-6; unclear D gene. The CDR3 protein is CASTPDSGANVLTF. The CDR3 nucleotides read TGTGCCAGCACACCGGATTCCGGGGCCAACGTCCTGACTTTC.